Below are 29 T cell receptor beta chains sequenced from a single sample in a study of blood T cell repertoires in COVID-19. Libraries were prepared by immunoSEQ multiplex PCR; TCRdb keeps only in-frame clonotypes and omits some of them. Seen here are over 200,000 clones, about 90% observed once, and the top ten hold around 2.5%. Material: peripheral blood. The source is a woman in her fifties or sixties with acute or convalescent COVID-19.

The J gene is TRBJ2-7, the V gene TRBV28; 10 positions agree with TRBD1. The CDR3 has 15 amino acids. The J segment lost 1 base and the V segment lost 6 bases, leaving 6 bases of the junction unmatched. Germline V gene data show CDR1 as MDHEN and CDR2 as SYDVKM. CDR3 region: CASRPRTGGSYEQYF. Written as DNA, the CDR3 is TGTGCCAGCAGACCTCGGACAGGGGGTTCCTACGAGCAGTACTTC.

The chain uses TRBV7-9 and TRBJ2-1; D possibly corresponds to TRBD2 (5 bases). Germline V gene sequence: CDR1 SEHNR, CDR2 FQNEAQ (reference sequence). CDR3 length: 14 residues. V dropped 3 bases and J dropped 6 bases, with 12 bases sitting between them. The CDR3 coding sequence is TGTGCCAGCAGCTTGAGCGGTACCCTCAATGAGCAGTTCTTC. Its protein is CASSLSGTLNEQFF. Filled out from reference TRBV7-9 and TRBJ2-1, the complete variable domain reads DTGVSQNPRHKITKRGQNVTFRCDPISEHNRLYWYRQTLGQGPEFLTYFQNEAQLEKSRLLSDRFSAERPKGSFSTLEIQRTEQGDSAMYLCASSLSGTLNEQFFGPGTRLTVL.

This clone has only one observation. The V and J genes are TRBV27 and TRBJ2-7; D is perhaps TRBD1 (5 bases). Trimming left V 8 bases short and J 5 bases short, with 16 bases between. Germline lookup yields CDR1 MNHEY and CDR2 SMNVEV (reference sequence). The CDR3 is made up of 13 amino acids. CDR3 amino acids: CASSPPRANEQYF. The CDR3 coding sequence is TGTGCCAGCTCCCCCCCCAGGGCCAACGAGCAGTACTTC.

The rearrangement uses TRBV7-2 and TRBJ1-3, with a tentative D call TRBD1 (5 bases). Per germline, CDR1 SGHTA and CDR2 FQGNSA. The CDR3 spans 15 residues. Between the trimmed V and J ends, which lost 5 bases and 0 bases, there was a span of 11 bases. DNA for the CDR3: TGTGCCAGCAGCGGACGACAGTTCTCTGGAAACACCATATATTTT. It translates to CASSGRQFSGNTIYF.

In regard to this clone: At the DNA level, this CDR3 is encoded by other sequences in the same sample as well. The chain recombines TRBV28 with TRBJ2-7; 8 bases line up with TRBD1. Germline V gene sequence: CDR1 MDHEN, CDR2 SYDVKM. This CDR3 spans 14 amino acids. J lost 1 base, V lost 2 bases, and 1 base had no gene match. This CDR3 is CASSLGQGSYEQYF. The CDR3 bases are TGTGCCAGCAGTTTAGGACAGGGTTCCTACGAGCAGTACTTC.

V and J are TRBV19 and TRBJ2-1; 7 bases agree with TRBD1. The trim removed 6 bases at V and 9 bases at J, leaving 5 bases unmatched. Per the germline V gene, CDR1 is LNHDA and CDR2 is SQIVND (reference sequence). The CDR3 loop spans 12 amino acids. CDR3 loop: CASSDDRAEQFF. Written as DNA, the CDR3 is TGTGCCAGTAGCGACGACAGGGCTGAGCAGTTCTTC.

V gene TRBV9 combines with J gene TRBJ1-3; D call uncertain. The CDR3 length is 14 residues. CDR1 SGDLS and CDR2 YYNGEE come from the germline V gene. V was clipped by 3 bases and J by 4 bases, with 11 bases between them. The CDR3 DNA reads TGTGCCAGCAGCGGCGAGCGTGGGGGAAACACCATATATTTT. Amino acid sequence: CASSGERGGNTIYF.

The chain couples TRBV10-3 to TRBJ1-2, with 9 positions matching TRBD1. The ends lost 7 bases at V and 3 bases at J; junction bases unmatched: 9. The CDR3 contains 15 residues. Germline CDR1 and CDR2: ENHRY and SYGVKD. The CDR3 loop reads CAITDRTGEDYGYTF. The CDR3 DNA reads as TGTGCCATCACCGATCGGACAGGGGAGGACTATGGCTACACCTTC.

This sequence joins TRBV2 and TRBJ2-7; TRBD1 might be the D (6 bases). CDR3 length equals 13 residues. Germline CDR1 is SNHLY and CDR2 is FYNNEI. Trimming took 6 bases from V and 3 from J, leaving 12 bases between them. CDR3 DNA sequence: TGTGCCAGCAGAAAACAGGGAATCTACGAGCAGTACTTC. It is translated as CASRKQGIYEQYF.

The J gene is TRBJ2-2, the V gene TRBV5-1, with 8 bases lining up with TRBD2. Germline-derived CDR1 and CDR2 are SGHRS and YFSETQ. The V gene end was trimmed by 4 bases and the J gene end by 3 bases; junction bases not matched to a gene: 5. The CDR3 length is 15 residues. CDR3 residues: CASSTGTSDTGELFF. In nucleotides, the CDR3 is TGCGCCAGCAGCACCGGGACTAGTGACACCGGGGAGCTGTTTTTT.

This chain links TRBV5-6 with TRBJ2-1; 7 positions match TRBD1. CDR3 length equals 16 residues. Germline trimming cut 3 bases from V and 5 bases from J; bases unmatched to any gene: 11. Germline CDR1 is SGHDT and CDR2 is YYEEEE. The CDR3 nucleotides are TGTGCCAGCAGCTCGGGGCCACAGGGGTTCAACAATGAGCAGTTCTTC. Translated: CASSSGPQGFNNEQFF.

The chain joins TRBV6-5 to TRBJ1-2, with TRBD1 matching 8 bases. CDR1 is MNHEY, CDR2 SVGAGI, per germline. V trimming: 5 bases; J trimming: 4 bases; junction bases outside the gene matches: 6. The CDR3 is 14 amino acids. CDR3 bases: TGTGCCAGCAGTCCGGACAGGGAGGTCTATGGCTACACCTTC. It encodes CASSPDREVYGYTF.

This chain uses TRBV3-1 (or the pseudogene TRBV3-2) with TRBJ2-6; TRBD2 agrees at 13 bases. V shed 0 bases and J 4 bases; nucleotides not matched to a gene: 18. Germline V gives CDR1 LGHDT, CDR2 YNNKEL (reference sequence). The CDR3 sequence is 23 residues long. Written as DNA, the CDR3 is TGTGCCAGCAGCCAAGACAGCCCGGGACTAGCGGGACCACGTTCTGGGGGGGCCAACGTCCTGACTTTC. Translated: CASSQDSPGLAGPRSGGANVLTF.

V usage is TRBV9 and J usage is TRBJ2-2; the match to TRBD2 covers 11 bases. The CDR3 runs to 15 residues. Germline V gene lookup returns CDR1 SGDLS and CDR2 YYNGEE. The V gene end was trimmed by 2 bases and the J gene end by 7 bases; junction bases not matched to a gene: 4. CDR3 DNA sequence: TGTGCCAGCAGCGTGACTAGCGGGACGGACGGGGAGCTGTTTTTT. It is translated as CASSVTSGTDGELFF.

The V and J genes are TRBV19 and TRBJ2-1; D is unresolved. This CDR3 has 13 residues. Germline CDR1 LNHDA, CDR2 SQIVND (reference sequence). V was trimmed by 11 bases and J by 8 bases, leaving 19 bases between them. CDR3 loop: CASKQQTVDEQFF. The CDR3 coding sequence is TGTGCCTCTAAACAGCAAACGGTGGATGAGCAGTTCTTC. Complete variable domain (other parts from reference TRBV19 and TRBJ2-1): DGGITQSPKYLFRKEGQNVTLSCEQNLNHDAMYWYRQDPGQGLRLIYYSQIVNDFQKGDIAEGYSVSREKKESFPLTVTSAQKNPTAFYLCASKQQTVDEQFFGPGTRLTVL.

This clone was found once. The rearrangement joins TRBV11-2 to TRBJ2-5; 8 bases match TRBD1. V trimming: 4 bases; J trimming: 8 bases; junction bases outside the gene matches: 6. Per the germline V gene, CDR1 is SGHAT and CDR2 is FQNNGV. CDR3 length: 13 amino acids. Here the CDR3 DNA reads TGTGCCAGCAGCTCACCAGCAGGGGGCACCCAGTACTTC. Its translation: CASSSPAGGTQYF.

The table lists this clone with a few counts. V is TRBV27 and J is TRBJ1-2; D might be TRBD1 (5 bases). The CDR3 is 15 amino acids. V lost 2 bases and J lost 7, with 17 bases in between. Looked up from germline, CDR1 is MNHEY and CDR2 is SMNVEV (reference sequence). CDR3 residues: CASSLSRGGASGYTF. CDR3 in DNA: TGTGCCAGCAGTTTAAGCCGGGGGGGAGCGAGTGGCTACACCTTC.

The V gene is TRBV9, the J gene TRBJ1-1; a possible D gene is TRBD1 (5 bases). This CDR3 region has 13 residues. Germline values: CDR1 SGDLS, CDR2 YYNGEE. The V and J ends lost 5 bases and 1 base respectively, with 9 bases between them. The CDR3 loop reads CASSSQGNTEAFF. The CDR3 region has the DNA TGTGCCAGCAGTTCCCAGGGGAACACTGAAGCTTTCTTT.

A single count supports this clone. V gene TRBV6-5 combines with J gene TRBJ1-2; the match to TRBD1 covers 7 bases. The V gene's germline CDR1 is MNHEY and CDR2 SVGAGI. The CDR3 consists of 14 residues. V shed 6 bases, J shed 3 bases, and the junction held 7 bases outside the gene matches. The CDR3 sequence is CASSSSGGYYGYTF. CDR3 sequence (DNA): TGTGCCAGCAGCTCCTCAGGGGGTTACTATGGCTACACCTTC.

The rearrangement uses TRBV14 and TRBJ2-7, with TRBD1 matching over 8 bases. V lost 1 base and J lost 2; bases outside the gene matches: 19. From germline, CDR1 is SGHDN and CDR2 FVKESK. This CDR3 has 20 residues. CDR3: CASSQVWDRFSGGTTYEQYF. The CDR3 region has the DNA TGTGCCAGCAGCCAAGTATGGGACAGGTTTTCCGGCGGGACCACCTACGAGCAGTACTTC. Together with reference TRBV14 and TRBJ2-7, the CDR3 gives the full variable domain: EAGVTQFPSHSVIEKGQTVTLRCDPISGHDNLYWYRRVMGKEIKFLLHFVKESKQDESGMPNNRFLAERTGGTYSTLKVQPAELEDSGVYFCASSQVWDRFSGGTTYEQYFGPGTRLTVT.

This chain uses TRBV7-9 with TRBJ2-3, with a tentative D call TRBD2 (6 bases). Germline V gene data show CDR1 as SEHNR and CDR2 as FQNEAQ (reference sequence). The CDR3 is 18 residues long. V lost 2 bases, J lost 0 bases, and 18 bases lay in between. The CDR3 is CASSLRQTSFHSTDTQYF. The CDR3 bases are TGTGCCAGCAGCTTACGGCAGACTAGTTTCCATAGCACAGATACGCAGTATTTT.

The V and J genes are TRBV27 and TRBJ2-2; TRBD2 matches at 9 bases. The V gene end was trimmed by 5 bases and the J gene end by 6 bases; junction bases not matched to a gene: 13. The germline gives CDR1 MNHEY, CDR2 SMNVEV (reference sequence). This CDR3 comprises 17 residues. CDR3 nucleotide sequence: TGTGCCAGCAGTCGGCTATCTGGTAGCGGGAGTCCCGGGGAGCTGTTTTTT. It specifies CASSRLSGSGSPGELFF.

The chain joins TRBV7-2 to TRBJ1-5; D may be TRBD1 (6 bases). The CDR3 length is 14 residues. The germline gives CDR1 SGHTA, CDR2 FQGNSA. V lost 5 bases and J 4 bases, leaving 12 bases between the germline ends. CDR3 nucleotide sequence: TGTGCCAGCAGCCGGATACAGGGAAATCAGCCCCAGCATTTT. It translates to CASSRIQGNQPQHF.

The genes are TRBV6-5 and TRBJ1-2; 8 bases fit TRBD1. V trimming: 2 bases; J trimming: 5 bases; junction bases outside the gene matches: 7. The CDR3 runs 15 residues. CDR1 is MNHEY, CDR2 SVGAGI, per germline. CDR3 sequence: CASSYDRGTRYGYTF. The CDR3 nucleotides read TGTGCCAGCAGTTACGACAGGGGTACTCGGTATGGCTACACCTTC.

In its sample, this clone was seen a few times. This chain links TRBV2 with TRBJ1-2, with D unclear. The CDR3 runs 14 residues. CDR1 and CDR2 (germline): SNHLY, FYNNEI. V lost 4 bases to trimming and J lost 6 bases, with 15 bases between them. The chain's CDR3 is CASSAFGEGHGYTF. DNA of the CDR3: TGTGCCAGCAGTGCTTTCGGGGAAGGTCATGGCTACACCTTC.

V gene TRBV29-1 combines with J gene TRBJ2-3, with 7 bases identical to TRBD1. CDR3 size: 14 residues. The germline V gene has CDR1 SQVTM and CDR2 ANQGSEA. V lost 4 bases and J lost 3; bases outside the gene matches: 7. CDR3 DNA: TGCAGCGTTGGCAGGGGGATGTGGACAGATACGCAGTATTTT. Encoded protein: CSVGRGMWTDTQYF.

This rearrangement joins TRBV5-1 to TRBJ2-1; 11 bases match TRBD2. J lost 1 base, V lost 0 bases, and 3 bases had no gene match. The CDR3 sequence is 17 residues long. Germline assignment: CDR1 SGHRS and CDR2 YFSETQ. The DNA for the CDR3 is TGCGCCAGCAGCTTGGGCCTAGCGGGAGGTTCCTACAATGAGCAGTTCTTC. Amino acids: CASSLGLAGGSYNEQFF.

The chain links TRBV5-1 to TRBJ2-5; 13 positions match TRBD2. The CDR3 totals 17 residues. Germline values: CDR1 SGHRS, CDR2 YFSETQ. With V trimmed by 1 base and J by 2 bases, 5 bases remained unmatched. CDR3 sequence (DNA): TGCGCCAGCAGCTTGACAACTAGCGGGAGGGTACAAGAGACCCAGTACTTC. Its translation: CASSLTTSGRVQETQYF. Full variable domain (outside the CDR3, taken from reference TRBV5-1 and TRBJ2-5): KAGVTQTPRYLIKTRGQQVTLSCSPISGHRSVSWYQQTPGQGLQFLFEYFSETQRNKGNFPGRFSGRQFSNSRSEMNVSTLELGDSALYLCASSLTTSGRVQETQYFGPGTRLLVL.

The chain couples TRBV15 to TRBJ2-2, with 12 bases fitting TRBD2. Germline lookup yields CDR1 LNHNV and CDR2 YYDKDF (reference sequence). J gave up 2 bases and V 5 bases, and 3 bases lay outside the gene matches. The CDR3 totals 16 residues. This CDR3 reads CATSGLAGRNTGELFF. The CDR3 coding sequence is TGTGCCACCAGCGGACTAGCGGGACGTAACACCGGGGAGCTGTTTTTT.